Below, 7 T cell receptor beta chains from the same sample are listed, as sequenced in a study of blood T cell repertoires in COVID-19. Assay used: immunoSEQ multiplex PCR; TCRdb lists only in-frame clones, some missing. The sample consists of some 100,000 clones, approximately 90% of them appearing once. Sequenced: peripheral blood. The receptors derive from a man aged 50-59 years with acute or convalescent COVID-19.

The chain is built from TRBV28 and TRBJ1-1, with 10 bases fitting TRBD1. J lost 10 bases, V lost 8 bases, and 19 bases had no gene match. Germline V gives CDR1 MDHEN, CDR2 SYDVKM. The CDR3 is 16 amino acids. The CDR3: CASGSSGTGAFGRAFF. Here the CDR3 DNA reads TGTGCCAGCGGATCCTCCGGGACAGGGGCCTTCGGGCGAGCTTTCTTT.

This clone was recorded only once. In nucleotides, the CDR3 is TGTGCCAGCAGACTTTACACCATATATTTT. Protein: CASRLYTIYF. V is TRBV12-3 or TRBV12-4 and J is TRBJ1-3; D ambiguous. The V and J ends lost 6 bases and 8 bases respectively, with 5 bases between them. The CDR3 has 10 amino acids.

The J gene is TRBJ1-1, the V gene TRBV4-2; tentatively, D is TRBD1 (5 bases). The germline V gene encodes CDR1 LGHNA and CDR2 YNFKEQ. Between the trimmed V and J ends, which lost 4 bases and 3 bases, there was a span of 12 bases. The CDR3 loop spans 14 amino acids. The CDR3 DNA sequence: TGTGCCAGCAGCCCCGGGGGGGGGTACACTGAAGCTTTCTTT. This gives the protein CASSPGGGYTEAFF.

The DNA of the CDR3 is TGCGCCAGCAGCCTAAGGGGCCGGATGAACACTGAAGCTTTCTTT. Its translation is CASSLRGRMNTEAFF. V usage is TRBV5-1 and J usage is TRBJ1-1, with D maybe TRBD1 (5 bases). CDR1 is SGHRS and CDR2 is YFSETQ in the germline V gene. Trimming cost V 4 bases and J 0 bases, with 13 bases left between them. The length of the CDR3 is 15 residues.

This clone was picked up one time. V is TRBV6-4 and J is TRBJ2-3; 11 nucleotides align to TRBD2. The V segment lost 6 bases and the J segment 0 bases; nucleotides outside the gene matches: 2. Germline CDR1 MRHNA, CDR2 SNTAGT. The CDR3 spans 15 residues. CDR3 sequence (DNA): TGTGCCAGCAGATCTAGCGGGGGGAGCACAGATACGCAGTATTTT. Translating gives CASRSSGGSTDTQYF.

This clone was detected only once. The rearrangement uses TRBV6-2 or TRBV6-3 and TRBJ1-5, with TRBD1 identical over 7 bases. The V gene end was trimmed by 2 bases and the J gene end by 1 base; junction bases not matched to a gene: 2. CDR1 MNHEY and CDR2 SVGEGT come from the germline V gene. The CDR3 runs to 15 residues. The CDR3 spells CASSYAGGSNQPQHF. The CDR3 region has the DNA TGTGCCAGCAGTTACGCAGGGGGGAGCAATCAGCCCCAGCATTTT.

This clone has just one count. The J gene is TRBJ2-7, the V gene TRBV5-5; 12 bases fit TRBD2. The CDR3 extends over 16 amino acids. CDR1 is SGHKS and CDR2 is YYEKEE in the germline V gene (reference sequence). Unmatched junction bases numbered 8, after V lost 4 bases and J lost 3 bases. The CDR3 loop reads CASSVGLAGMNYEQYF. The CDR3 DNA reads as TGTGCCAGCAGCGTTGGACTAGCGGGGATGAACTACGAGCAGTACTTC.